Here is one T cell receptor beta chain with its context. The data originate from a study of T cell repertoires in cytomegalovirus infection. The ends were cut back, 5 bases at V and 3 bases at J, with 17 bases in the middle. CDR1 is MNHEY and CDR2 is SMNVEV in the germline V gene (reference sequence). The CDR3 is made up of 15 amino acids. MiXCR was run by TCRdb on the reads, yielding one entry per CDR3 protein. Of approximately 400,000 distinct CDR3 sequences listed, about 33% are singletons. The TCR originated in a human donor in good health (CMV status not recorded). Some clones in this sample may be carry-over from other donors' samples. Sequencing input: PBMCs. The chain joins TRBV27 to TRBJ2-7; D call uncertain. As DNA, the CDR3 is TGTGCCAGCAGTCCCGAGACAATTCCTAACTACGAGCAGTACTTC. It translates to CASSPETIPNYEQYF.